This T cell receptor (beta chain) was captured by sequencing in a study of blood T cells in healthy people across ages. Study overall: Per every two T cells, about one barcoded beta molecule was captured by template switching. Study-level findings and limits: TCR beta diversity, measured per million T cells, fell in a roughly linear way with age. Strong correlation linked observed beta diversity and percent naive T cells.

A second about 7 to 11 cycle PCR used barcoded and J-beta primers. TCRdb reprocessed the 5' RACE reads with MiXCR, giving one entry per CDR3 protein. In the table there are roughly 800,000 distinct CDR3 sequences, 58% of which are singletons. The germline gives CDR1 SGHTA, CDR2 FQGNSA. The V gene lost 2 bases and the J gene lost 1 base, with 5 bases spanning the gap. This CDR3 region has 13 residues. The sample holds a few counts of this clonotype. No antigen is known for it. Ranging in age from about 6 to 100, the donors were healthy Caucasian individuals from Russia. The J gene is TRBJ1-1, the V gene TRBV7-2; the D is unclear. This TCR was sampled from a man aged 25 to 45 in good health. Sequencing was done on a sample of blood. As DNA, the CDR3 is TGTGCCAGCAGCTTACCGCGGAACACTGAAGCTTTCTTT. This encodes CASSLPRNTEAFF.